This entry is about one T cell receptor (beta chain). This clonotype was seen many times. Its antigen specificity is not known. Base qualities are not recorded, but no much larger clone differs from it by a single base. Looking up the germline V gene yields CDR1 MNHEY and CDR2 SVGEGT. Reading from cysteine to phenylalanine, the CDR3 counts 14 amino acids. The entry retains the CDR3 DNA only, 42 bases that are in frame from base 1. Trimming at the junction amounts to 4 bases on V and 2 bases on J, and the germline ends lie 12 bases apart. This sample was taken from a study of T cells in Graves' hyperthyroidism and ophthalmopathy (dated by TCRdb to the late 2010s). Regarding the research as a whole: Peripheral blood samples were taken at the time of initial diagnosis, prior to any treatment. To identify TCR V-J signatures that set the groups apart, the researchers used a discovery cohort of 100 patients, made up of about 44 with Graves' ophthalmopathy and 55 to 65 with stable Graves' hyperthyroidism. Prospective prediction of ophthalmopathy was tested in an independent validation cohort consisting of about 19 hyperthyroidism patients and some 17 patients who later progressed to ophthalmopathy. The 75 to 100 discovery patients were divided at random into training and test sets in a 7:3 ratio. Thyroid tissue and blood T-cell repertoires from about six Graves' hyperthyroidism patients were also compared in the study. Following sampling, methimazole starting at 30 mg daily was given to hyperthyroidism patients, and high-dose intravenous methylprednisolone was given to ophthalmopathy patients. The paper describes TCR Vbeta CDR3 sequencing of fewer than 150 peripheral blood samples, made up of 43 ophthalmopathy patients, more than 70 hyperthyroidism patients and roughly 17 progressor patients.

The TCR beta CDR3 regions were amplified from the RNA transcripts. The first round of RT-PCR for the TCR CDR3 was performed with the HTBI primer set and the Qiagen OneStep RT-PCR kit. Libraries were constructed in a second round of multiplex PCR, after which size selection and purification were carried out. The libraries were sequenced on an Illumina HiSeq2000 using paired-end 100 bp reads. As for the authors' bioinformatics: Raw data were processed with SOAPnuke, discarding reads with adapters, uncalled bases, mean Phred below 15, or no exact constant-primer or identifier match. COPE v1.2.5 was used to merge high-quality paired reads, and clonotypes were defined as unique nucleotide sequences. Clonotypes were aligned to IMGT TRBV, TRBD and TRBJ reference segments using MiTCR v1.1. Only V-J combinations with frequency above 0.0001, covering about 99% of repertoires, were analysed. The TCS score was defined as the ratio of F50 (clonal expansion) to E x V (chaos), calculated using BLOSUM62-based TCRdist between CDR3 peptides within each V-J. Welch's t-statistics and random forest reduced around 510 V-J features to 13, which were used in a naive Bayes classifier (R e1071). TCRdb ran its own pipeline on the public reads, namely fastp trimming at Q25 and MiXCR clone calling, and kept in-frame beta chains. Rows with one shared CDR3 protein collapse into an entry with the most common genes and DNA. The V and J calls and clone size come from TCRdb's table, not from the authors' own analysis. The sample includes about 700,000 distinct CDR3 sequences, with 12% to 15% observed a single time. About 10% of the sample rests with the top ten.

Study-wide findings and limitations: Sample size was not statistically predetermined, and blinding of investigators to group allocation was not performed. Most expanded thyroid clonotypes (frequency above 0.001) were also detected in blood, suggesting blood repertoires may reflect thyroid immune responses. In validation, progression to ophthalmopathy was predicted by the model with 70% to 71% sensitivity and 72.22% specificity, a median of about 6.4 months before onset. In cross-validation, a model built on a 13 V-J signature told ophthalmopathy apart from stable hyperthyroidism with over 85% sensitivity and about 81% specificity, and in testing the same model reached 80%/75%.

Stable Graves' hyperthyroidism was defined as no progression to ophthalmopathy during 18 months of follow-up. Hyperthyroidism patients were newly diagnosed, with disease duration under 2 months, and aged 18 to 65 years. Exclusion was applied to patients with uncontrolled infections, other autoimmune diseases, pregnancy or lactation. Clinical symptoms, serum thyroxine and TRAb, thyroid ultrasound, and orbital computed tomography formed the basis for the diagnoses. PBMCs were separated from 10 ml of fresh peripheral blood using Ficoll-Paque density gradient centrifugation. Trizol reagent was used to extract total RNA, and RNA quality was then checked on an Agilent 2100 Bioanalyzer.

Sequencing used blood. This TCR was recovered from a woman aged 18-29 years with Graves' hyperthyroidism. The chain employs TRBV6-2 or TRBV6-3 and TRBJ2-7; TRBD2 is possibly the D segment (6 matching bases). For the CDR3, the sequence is CASSSEGLTYEQYF. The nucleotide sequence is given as TGTGCCAGCAGTTCGGAGGGTCTCACCTACGAGCAGTACTTC.